This TCR beta chain was recovered during a study of shared clonotypes between healthy human individuals. The CDR3 loop spans 14 amino acids. The V gene's germline CDR1 is MNHNS and CDR2 SASEGT. Trimming stripped 2 bases from V and 9 bases from J, with 17 bases between. The assay was immunoSEQ multiplex PCR, and TCRdb's table has in-frame clones only and misses some. In the table there are approximately 740,000 clones, 74% of which are singletons. Source material: memory CD4+ T cells sorted from blood. The subset denotes: CD45RA-negative fraction. The J gene is TRBJ2-7, the V gene TRBV6-1; the D call may be TRBD1 or TRBD2 (5 bases each). The clonotype originates from a woman aged 25 to 45 in good health. The CDR3 loop is CASSERGPTVGQYF. The CDR3 region has the DNA TGTGCCAGCAGTGAAAGGGGACCCACCGTGGGGCAGTACTTC.